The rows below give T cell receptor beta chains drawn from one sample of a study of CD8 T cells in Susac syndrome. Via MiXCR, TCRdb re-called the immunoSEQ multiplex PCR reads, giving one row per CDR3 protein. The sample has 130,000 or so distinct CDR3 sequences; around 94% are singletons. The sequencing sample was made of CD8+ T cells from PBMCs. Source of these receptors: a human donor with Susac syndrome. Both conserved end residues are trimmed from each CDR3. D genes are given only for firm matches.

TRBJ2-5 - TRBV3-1 ASSRYGGVAETQY
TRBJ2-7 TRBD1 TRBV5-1 ASSFRDRGPEQY
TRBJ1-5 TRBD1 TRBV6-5 ASSPGTGYEQPQH
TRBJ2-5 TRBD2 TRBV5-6 ASSLAGGMETQY
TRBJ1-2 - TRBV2 ASSEVRGGNGYT
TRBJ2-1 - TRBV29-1 SAQGARGEQF
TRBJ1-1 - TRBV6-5 ASSLGPTGHTEAF
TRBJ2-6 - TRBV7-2 ASSPSGDTDSGANVLT
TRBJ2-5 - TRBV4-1 ASSQGKYGGETQY
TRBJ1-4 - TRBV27 ASSLSPPGRSEKLF
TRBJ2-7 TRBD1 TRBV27 ASSLVGQDYEQY
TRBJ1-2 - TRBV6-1 ASSEGWGPLYGYT
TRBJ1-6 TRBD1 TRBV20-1 SARDSSYNSPLH
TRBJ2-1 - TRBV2 ASSTSESPVSYNEQF
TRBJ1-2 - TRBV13 ASSLVTAPNYGYT
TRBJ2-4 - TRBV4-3 ASSQDGGEGNIQY
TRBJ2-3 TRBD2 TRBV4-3 ASSRSEGVAGGGLDTQY
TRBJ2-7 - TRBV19 ASSTRTSGEQY
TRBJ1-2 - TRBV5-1 ASSLSGADYGYT
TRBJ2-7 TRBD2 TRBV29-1 SVAGGRGEQY
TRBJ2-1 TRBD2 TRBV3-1 ASSHESGRGRSYNEQF
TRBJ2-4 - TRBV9 ASSADGGIAKNIQY
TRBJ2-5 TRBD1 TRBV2 ASRETGGGETQY
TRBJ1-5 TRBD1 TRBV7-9 ASSLDEGAIGSNQPQH
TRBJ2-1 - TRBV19 ASSRTGVYNEQF
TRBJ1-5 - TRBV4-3 ASSQFGPHQPQH
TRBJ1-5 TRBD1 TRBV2 ASSEGRGLSNQPQH
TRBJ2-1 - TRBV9 ASSPPLASYNEQF